These 30 T cell receptor beta chains share one sample of origin, sequenced in a study of T cells in Graves' hyperthyroidism and ophthalmopathy. Amplification targeted TCR beta CDR3 regions from RNA transcripts. In the first-round RT-PCR of the TCR CDR3, the HTBI primer set was used. TCRdb recomputed calls from the multiplex PCR reads with MiXCR, one row per CDR3 protein. The sample lists 450,000 to 700,000 distinct CDR3 sequences; about 43% were seen once. The sequenced material came from peripheral blood or thyroid tissue (not recorded which). Source of these receptors: a woman under 30 with Graves' hyperthyroidism.

This clonotype was seen ten or more times. The gene calls are TRBV20-1 and TRBJ1-6; D is perhaps TRBD1 (5 bases). This CDR3 is built from 16 residues. In germline, CDR1 is DFQATT, CDR2 SNEGSKA (reference sequence). Trimming shortened V by 6 bases and J by 7 bases, and 22 bases separated the two germline ends. This CDR3 reads CSAIPRNGGWNSPLHF. In DNA form, the CDR3 reads TGCAGTGCCATCCCCCGGAATGGGGGTTGGAATTCACCCCTCCACTTT.

This chain links TRBV4-3 with TRBJ2-2; TRBD1 matches at 10 bases. Germline values: CDR1 LGHNA, CDR2 YSLEER. The CDR3 runs to 16 residues. J gave up 4 bases and V 5 bases, and 7 bases lay outside the gene matches. The CDR3 DNA follows: TGCGCCAGCAGCACCACCGGGACAGGGGTCACCGGGGAGCTGTTTTTT. Translating gives CASSTTGTGVTGELFF.

The rearrangement joins TRBV20-1 to TRBJ1-2; a possible D gene is TRBD1 (6 bases). The CDR3 length is 14 residues. Looked up from germline, CDR1 is DFQATT and CDR2 is SNEGSKA (reference sequence). V gave up 6 bases and J gave up 5 bases, with 19 bases separating them. In nucleotides, the CDR3 is TGCAGTGCCAGCAGTACAGGGCTGGGTTATGGCTACACCTTC. Its protein product is CSASSTGLGYGYTF.

On this clonotype: Just one base apart from a much larger clone, this may be a read error. The chain carries TRBV2 and TRBJ2-7; either TRBD1 or TRBD2 may fit D (6 bases each). The germline gives CDR1 SNHLY, CDR2 FYNNEI. Trimming took off 4 bases at V and 5 bases at J, with 12 bases between the two ends. The CDR3 is 13 amino acids. CDR3 DNA: TGTGCCAGCAGTGGGGGGCGGGGAGACGAGCAGTACTTC. The encoded protein is CASSGGRGDEQYF.

This clonotype occurred a few times. V usage is TRBV7-9 and J usage is TRBJ2-3; the D gene is possibly TRBD2 (5 bases). The CDR3 runs 13 residues. In germline, CDR1 is SEHNR, CDR2 FQNEAQ (reference sequence). DNA of the CDR3: TGTGGTTCTGCGAGGGCCGTCGCAGATACGCAGTATTTT. Amino acid sequence: CGSARAVADTQYF.

The CDR3 loop reads CASSSGPTNDQPQHF. DNA for the CDR3: TGTGCCAGCAGTTCGGGACCTACCAATGATCAGCCCCAGCATTTT. The chain is built from TRBV12-3 or TRBV12-4 and TRBJ1-5; weak D call: TRBD1 (5 bases). V lost 4 bases, J lost 5 bases, and 15 bases lay in between. This CDR3 is 15 amino acids long.

The rearrangement joins TRBV29-1 to TRBJ2-1; a weak D match, TRBD2 (5 bases). The length of the CDR3 is 15 residues. CDR1 and CDR2 (germline): SQVTM, ANQGSEA. Trimming cost V 8 bases and J 3 bases, with 20 bases left between them. In DNA form, the CDR3 reads TGCAGCCCTGTTGTAGGAGCGGCAATCTACAATGAGCAGTTCTTC. Protein sequence: CSPVVGAAIYNEQFF.

This clonotype was picked up many times. The J gene is TRBJ1-1, the V gene TRBV7-9; TRBD1 aligns across 8 bases. CDR3 length: 15 amino acids. V dropped 5 bases and J dropped 1; count of bases not matched to a gene: 6. CDR1 and CDR2 (germline): SEHNR, FQNEAQ (reference sequence). CDR3 DNA: TGTGCCAGCAGCCGGAGGACAGGGACGAACACTGAAGCTTTCTTT. Translated: CASSRRTGTNTEAFF.

Ten or more counts support this clonotype. The chain recombines TRBV4-2 with TRBJ1-1; TRBD1 agrees at 10 bases. CDR1 and CDR2 from the germline V gene are LGHNA and YNFKEQ. V lost 1 base and J lost 7; bases outside the gene matches: 6. This CDR3 has 15 amino acids. The CDR3 bases are TGTGCCAGCAGCCAAGGCGACAGGGGGCAGGGTGAAGCTTTCTTT. Amino acids: CASSQGDRGQGEAFF.

At least ten counts were recorded for this clonotype. The V and J genes are TRBV29-1 and TRBJ1-2; no firm D call. CDR1 SQVTM and CDR2 ANQGSEA come from the germline V gene. V was trimmed by 6 bases and J by 1 base, leaving 15 bases between them. The CDR3 contains 14 residues. The CDR3: CSVSYSLLNYGYTF. The DNA of the CDR3 is TGCAGCGTCTCATACAGCCTCCTTAACTATGGCTACACCTTC.

CDR3 coding DNA: TGTGCCATCAGTGTTCGTACAGGGGGCACTGAAGCTTTCTTT. It specifies CAISVRTGGTEAFF. The chain couples TRBV10-3 to TRBJ1-1; 8 nucleotides agree with TRBD1. The germline V gene encodes CDR1 ENHRY and CDR2 SYGVKD. This CDR3 spans 14 amino acids. J lost 4 bases, V lost 4 bases, and 5 bases had no gene match.

This clonotype was detected ten times or more. The chain combines TRBV5-1 with TRBJ2-2; D is undetermined. In germline, CDR1 is SGHRS, CDR2 YFSETQ. CDR3 length: 15 amino acids. V shed 0 bases and J shed 1 base, with 7 bases lying between them. The CDR3 loop reads CASSLVALNTGELFF. In DNA, the CDR3 is TGCGCCAGCAGCTTGGTGGCCCTGAACACCGGGGAGCTGTTTTTT.

The chain carries TRBV20-1 and TRBJ1-1; TRBD1 is a possible D gene (5 bases). The V gene lost 1 base and the J gene lost 4 bases, with 13 bases spanning the gap. The germline V gene encodes CDR1 DFQATT and CDR2 SNEGSKA (reference sequence). This CDR3 spans 14 amino acids. The CDR3 reads CSARVATGGTEAFF. The CDR3 DNA follows: TGCAGTGCTAGAGTCGCAACTGGGGGCACTGAAGCTTTCTTT.

CDR3 sequence: CSARVPSGSFNEQYF. CDR3 nucleotides: TGCAGTGCTAGAGTGCCTAGCGGGAGTTTCAACGAGCAGTACTTC. This rearrangement joins TRBV20-1 to TRBJ2-7; 10 nucleotides agree with TRBD2. The CDR3 contains 15 residues. With 1 base clipped from V and 5 bases from J, the junction kept 8 bases outside the gene matches. CDR1 is DFQATT, CDR2 SNEGSKA, per germline (reference sequence).

This clonotype was counted ten times or more. The chain uses TRBV7-9 and TRBJ2-7, with unresolved D. V dropped 4 bases and J dropped 4 bases, with 20 bases sitting between them. The CDR3 is made up of 16 amino acids. The germline V gene has CDR1 SEHNR and CDR2 FQNEAQ (reference sequence). For the CDR3, the DNA is TGTGCCAGCAGCTCCCTGGGCGGTGGATCCAAATACGAGCAGTACTTC. Residues: CASSSLGGGSKYEQYF.

This clonotype has just a few counts. This chain joins TRBV24-1 and TRBJ2-1; possibly TRBD2 for D (6 bases). Germline CDR1 reads KGHDR; CDR2 reads SFDVKD. V was cut by 3 bases and J by 6 bases, with 14 bases left in between. The CDR3 totals 15 residues. The CDR3 DNA follows: TGTGCCACCAGTGATACGGGAGTTAGGGGCAATGAGCAGTTCTTC. Protein sequence: CATSDTGVRGNEQFF.

This clonotype was seen repeatedly, ten times or more. CDR3 residues: CASREQGAPSYEQYF. CDR3 bases: TGTGCCAGCAGGGAACAGGGCGCCCCATCCTACGAGCAGTACTTC. The chain employs TRBV2 and TRBJ2-7; possible D gene TRBD1, 6 bases. V dropped 6 bases and J dropped 1 base, with 16 bases sitting between them. Per germline, CDR1 SNHLY and CDR2 FYNNEI. The CDR3 has 15 residues.

This chain connects TRBV10-3 to TRBJ2-7; D is uncertain. The germline V gene has CDR1 ENHRY and CDR2 SYGVKD. This CDR3 has 13 amino acids. Trimming left V 0 bases short and J 6 bases short, with 9 bases between. The CDR3 DNA sequence: TGTGCCATCAGTGAGTCGACGGGTGGCGAGCAGTACTTC. Residues: CAISESTGGEQYF.

The CDR3 DNA reads as TGTGCCATCAGTGAGTCCTTGTCAGGGTCCTACGAGCAGTACTTC. Translation: CAISESLSGSYEQYF. V is TRBV10-3 and J is TRBJ2-7; perhaps TRBD1 as D (5 bases). The CDR3 extends over 15 amino acids. CDR1 and CDR2 (germline): ENHRY, SYGVKD. Deletions cut 0 bases from V and 1 base from J, with 10 bases between.

For this clonotype: A much larger clone differs by one base, so this may be a read error. V and J are TRBV7-4 and TRBJ2-7, with 10 nucleotides matching TRBD1. The CDR3 length is 18 residues. Trimming took 6 bases from V and 3 from J; bases not matched to a gene: 17. The germline CDR1 and CDR2 sequences are SGHVT and SQSDAQ. The CDR3 spells CASSQNPALGQGDYEQYF. The CDR3 DNA sequence: TGTGCCAGCAGTCAGAACCCAGCTCTCGGACAGGGGGACTACGAGCAGTACTTC.

This clonotype was found many times. V usage is TRBV29-1 and J usage is TRBJ2-7; 9 bases align to TRBD2. J lost 0 bases, V lost 3 bases, and 3 bases had no gene match. Germline values: CDR1 SQVTM, CDR2 ANQGSEA. The CDR3 consists of 14 residues. The CDR3 DNA reads TGCAGCGTTGAGACTAGCGGAAACTCCTACGAGCAGTACTTC. This sequence encodes CSVETSGNSYEQYF.

The CDR3 protein is CSLGLAGAEETQYF. In DNA, the CDR3 is TGCAGCCTAGGACTAGCGGGAGCGGAAGAGACCCAGTACTTC. The V call is TRBV29-1, the J call TRBJ2-5; 13 nucleotides match TRBD2. Germline lookup yields CDR1 SQVTM and CDR2 ANQGSEA. This CDR3 contains 14 residues. V shed 8 bases, J shed 3 bases, and the junction held 6 bases outside the gene matches.

With regard to this clonotype: This may be a read error: a much more frequent sequence differs by one nucleotide. V and J are TRBV11-3 and TRBJ2-2; D not resolved. V gave up 4 bases and J gave up 0 bases, with 12 bases separating them. CDR1 is SGHNT and CDR2 is YENEEA in the germline V gene. This CDR3 spans 16 amino acids. The CDR3 DNA reads as TGTGCCAGCAGCTCCTTAGGCGCCGCGAACACCGGGGAGCTGTTTTTT. This codes for CASSSLGAANTGELFF.

As to this clonotype: Germline and junction disagree at one end, which may indicate a read error. The J gene is TRBJ2-2, the V gene TRBV6-4, with 8 bases lining up with TRBD2. This CDR3 is 17 amino acids long. Germline V CDR1 and CDR2: MRHNA, SNTAGT. The CDR3 here is CVSSVASGSLGTGELFF. The CDR3 bases are TGTGTCAGCAGTGTGGCTAGCGGGTCCCTAGGGACCGGGGAGCTGTTTTTT.

This clonotype was detected many times. The gene calls are TRBV15 and TRBJ2-7; TRBD2 aligns across 11 bases. The CDR3 loop spans 14 amino acids. Per the germline V gene, CDR1 is LNHNV and CDR2 is YYDKDF (reference sequence). With V trimmed by 6 bases and J by 0 bases, 1 base remained unmatched. CDR3 protein: CATRGLADSYEQYF. CDR3 DNA sequence: TGTGCCACCAGGGGACTAGCGGACTCCTACGAGCAGTACTTC.

This sequence joins TRBV7-2 and TRBJ2-7; 12 bases agree with TRBD2. In germline, CDR1 is SGHTA, CDR2 FQGNSA. The V gene end was trimmed by 6 bases and the J gene end by 7 bases; junction bases not matched to a gene: 4. CDR3 length: 13 residues. The CDR3 DNA reads as TGTGCCAGCAGACTAGCGGGAGGCTTAGAGCAGTACTTC. As protein: CASRLAGGLEQYF.

This chain uses TRBV27 with TRBJ1-2; 9 positions match TRBD1. The CDR3 is made up of 14 amino acids. The ends lost 5 bases at V and 8 bases at J; junction bases unmatched: 9. CDR1 is MNHEY, CDR2 SMNVEV, per germline (reference sequence). The CDR3 protein is CASSQAQGARGYTF. The CDR3 DNA reads TGTGCCAGCAGTCAAGCACAGGGGGCGAGGGGCTACACCTTC.

This clonotype has at least ten counts. The rearrangement links TRBV20-1 to TRBJ2-5, with 13 bases fitting TRBD2. The CDR3 runs 17 residues. With V trimmed by 8 bases and J by 5 bases, 17 bases remained unmatched. The germline V gene encodes CDR1 DFQATT and CDR2 SNEGSKA (reference sequence). As DNA, the CDR3 is TGCAGTTCTAAGGGGTGGACTAGCGGGAGAAGGGTGGAGACCCAGTACTTC. Protein: CSSKGWTSGRRVETQYF.

This chain links TRBV7-9 with TRBJ1-1, with 7 nucleotides matching TRBD1. V lost 4 bases and J lost 6; bases outside the gene matches: 8. Germline CDR1 reads SEHNR; CDR2 reads FQNEAQ (reference sequence). The length of the CDR3 is 14 residues. DNA of the CDR3: TGTGCCAGCAGCTCAGGCGGGGACAGCTCTGAAGCTTTCTTT. It is translated as CASSSGGDSSEAFF.

The sample holds many counts of this clonotype. The chain is built from TRBV29-1 and TRBJ1-4; TRBD1 matches 9 bases. Trimming removed 5 bases from V and 3 bases from J; junction bases left unmatched: 1. CDR3 length: 13 amino acids. CDR1 is SQVTM, CDR2 ANQGSEA, per germline. The CDR3 nucleotides are TGCAGCGTTCGACAGGGGGCTAATGAAAAACTGTTTTTT. Protein: CSVRQGANEKLFF.